The 2 T cell receptor beta chains presented below share a single source sample, sequenced in a study of shared clonotypes between healthy human individuals. TCRdb's table, derived via immunoSEQ multiplex PCR, lists solely in-frame clones and lacks some. The sample consists of about 820,000 clones, 80% to 95% of them appearing once. As defined, naive CD8 cells were CD45RO-negative and positively selected for CCR7, with terminally differentiated effector memory CD45RA+ cells excluded. The specimen was naive CD8+ T cells sorted from blood. Receptors originate from a man under 40 in good health.

The chain joins TRBV7-2 to TRBJ2-3; TRBD2 agrees at 9 bases. Per germline, CDR1 SGHTA and CDR2 FQGNSA. The CDR3 sequence is 15 residues long. J was trimmed by 5 bases and V by 2 bases; bases with no gene match: 5. CDR3 in amino acids: CASSLYLAGRDTQYF. The CDR3 DNA sequence: TGTGCCAGCAGCTTATATCTAGCGGGGAGAGATACGCAGTATTTT. Supplemented by reference TRBV7-2 and TRBJ2-3, the full variable domain reads GAGVSQSPSNKVTEKGKDVELRCDPISGHTALYWYRQSLGQGLEFLIYFQGNSAPDKSGLPSDRFSAERTGGSVSTLTIQRTQQEDSAVYLCASSLYLAGRDTQYFGPGTRLTVL.

The chain combines TRBV20-1 with TRBJ2-3, with 7 bases fitting TRBD1. This CDR3 has 11 residues. Germline V lookup: CDR1 DFQATT, CDR2 SNEGSKA (reference sequence). V lost 6 bases to trimming and J lost 3 bases; unmatched junction nucleotides: 0. CDR3 sequence: CSAGQTDTQYF. The CDR3 coding sequence is TGCAGTGCGGGACAGACAGATACGCAGTATTTT.